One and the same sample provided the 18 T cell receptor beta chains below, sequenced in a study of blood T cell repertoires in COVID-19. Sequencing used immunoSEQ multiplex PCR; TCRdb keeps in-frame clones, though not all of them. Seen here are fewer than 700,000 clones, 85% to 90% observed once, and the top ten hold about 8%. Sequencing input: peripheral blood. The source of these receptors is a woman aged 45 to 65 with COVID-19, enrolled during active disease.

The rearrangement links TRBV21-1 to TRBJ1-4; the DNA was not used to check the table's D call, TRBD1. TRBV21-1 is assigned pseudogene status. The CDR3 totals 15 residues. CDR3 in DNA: TGTGCCAGCAGCACCAAACAGGGGAAGAAGGAAAAACTGTTTTTT. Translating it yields CASSTKQGKKEKLFF.

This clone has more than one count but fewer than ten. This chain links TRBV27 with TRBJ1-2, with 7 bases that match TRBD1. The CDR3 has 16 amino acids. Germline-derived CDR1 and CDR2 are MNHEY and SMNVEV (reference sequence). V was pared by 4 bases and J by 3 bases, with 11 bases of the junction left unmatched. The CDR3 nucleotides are TGTGCCAGCAGTTCCACCTTGACAGGGACGGACTATGGCTACACCTTC. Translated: CASSSTLTGTDYGYTF.

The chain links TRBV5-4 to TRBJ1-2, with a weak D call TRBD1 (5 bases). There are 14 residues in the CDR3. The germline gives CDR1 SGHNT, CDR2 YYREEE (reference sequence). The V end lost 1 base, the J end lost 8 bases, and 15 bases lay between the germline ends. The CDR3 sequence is CASSLPKGARGYTF. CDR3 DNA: TGTGCCAGCAGCTTGCCCAAAGGGGCGCGGGGCTACACCTTC.

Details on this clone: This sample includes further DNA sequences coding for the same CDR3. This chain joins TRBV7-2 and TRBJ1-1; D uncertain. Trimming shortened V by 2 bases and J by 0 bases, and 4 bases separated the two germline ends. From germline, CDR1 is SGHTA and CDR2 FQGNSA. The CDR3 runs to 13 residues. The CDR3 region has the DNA TGTGCCAGCAGCTTACCGGTGAACACTGAAGCTTTCTTT. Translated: CASSLPVNTEAFF.

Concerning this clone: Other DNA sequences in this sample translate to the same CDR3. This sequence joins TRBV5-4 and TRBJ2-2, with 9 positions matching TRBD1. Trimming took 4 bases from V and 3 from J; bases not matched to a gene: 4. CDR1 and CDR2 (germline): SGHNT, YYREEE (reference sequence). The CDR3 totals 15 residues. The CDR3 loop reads CASSPQGADTGELFF. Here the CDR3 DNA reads TGTGCCAGCAGCCCACAGGGGGCGGACACCGGGGAGCTGTTTTTT.

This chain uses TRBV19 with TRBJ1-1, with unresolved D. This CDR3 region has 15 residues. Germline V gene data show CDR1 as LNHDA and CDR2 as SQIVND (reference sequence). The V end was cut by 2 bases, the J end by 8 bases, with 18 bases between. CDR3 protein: CASSISYGESSEAFF. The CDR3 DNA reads TGTGCCAGTAGTATATCCTACGGGGAATCATCCGAAGCTTTCTTT. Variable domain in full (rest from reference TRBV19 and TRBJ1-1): DGGITQSPKYLFRKEGQNVTLSCEQNLNHDAMYWYRQDPGQGLRLIYYSQIVNDFQKGDIAEGYSVSREKKESFPLTVTSAQKNPTAFYLCASSISYGESSEAFFGQGTRLTVV.

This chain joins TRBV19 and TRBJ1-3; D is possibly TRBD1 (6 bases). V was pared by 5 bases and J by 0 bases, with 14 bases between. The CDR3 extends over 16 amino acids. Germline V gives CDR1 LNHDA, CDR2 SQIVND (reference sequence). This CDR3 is CASSPDRYLSGNTIYF. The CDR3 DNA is TGTGCCAGTAGTCCCGACAGGTACCTCTCTGGAAACACCATATATTTT.

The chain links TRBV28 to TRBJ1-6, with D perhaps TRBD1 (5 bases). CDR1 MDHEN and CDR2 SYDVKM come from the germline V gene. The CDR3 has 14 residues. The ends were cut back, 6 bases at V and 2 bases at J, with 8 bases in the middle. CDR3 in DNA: TGTGCCAGCAGAGGGGCCCCCTATAATTCACCCCTCCACTTT. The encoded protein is CASRGAPYNSPLHF.

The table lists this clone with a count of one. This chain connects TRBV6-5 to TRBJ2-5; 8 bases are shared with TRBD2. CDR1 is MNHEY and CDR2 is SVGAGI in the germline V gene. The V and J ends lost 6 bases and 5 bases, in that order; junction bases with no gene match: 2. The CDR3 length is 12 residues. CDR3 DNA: TGTGCCAGCAGGGGACTAGTCGAGACCCAGTACTTC. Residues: CASRGLVETQYF.

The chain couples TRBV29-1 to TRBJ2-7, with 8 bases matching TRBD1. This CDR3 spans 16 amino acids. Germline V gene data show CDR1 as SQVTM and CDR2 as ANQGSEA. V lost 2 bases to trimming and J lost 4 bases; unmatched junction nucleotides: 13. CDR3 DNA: TGCAGCGTTGAAACCTACGGACAGGGAGGTCAATACGAGCAGTACTTC. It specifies CSVETYGQGGQYEQYF.

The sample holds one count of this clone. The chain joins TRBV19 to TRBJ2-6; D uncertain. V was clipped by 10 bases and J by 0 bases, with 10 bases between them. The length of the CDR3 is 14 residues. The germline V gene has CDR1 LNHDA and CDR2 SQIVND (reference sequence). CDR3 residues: CATSVVSGANVLTF. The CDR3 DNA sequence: TGTGCCACCTCGGTGGTCTCTGGGGCCAACGTCCTGACTTTC.

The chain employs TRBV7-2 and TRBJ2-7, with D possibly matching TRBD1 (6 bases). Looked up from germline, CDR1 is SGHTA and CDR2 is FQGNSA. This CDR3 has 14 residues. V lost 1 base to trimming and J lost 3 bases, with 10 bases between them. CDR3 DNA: TGTGCCAGCAGCTTAGGACAGGACATCTACGAGCAGTACTTC. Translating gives CASSLGQDIYEQYF.

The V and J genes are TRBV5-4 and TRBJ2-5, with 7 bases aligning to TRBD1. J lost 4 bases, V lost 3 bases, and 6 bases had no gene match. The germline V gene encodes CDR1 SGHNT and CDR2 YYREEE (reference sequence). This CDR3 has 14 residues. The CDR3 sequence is CASSSQGTAETQYF. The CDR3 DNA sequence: TGTGCCAGCAGCTCCCAGGGGACAGCAGAGACCCAGTACTTC.

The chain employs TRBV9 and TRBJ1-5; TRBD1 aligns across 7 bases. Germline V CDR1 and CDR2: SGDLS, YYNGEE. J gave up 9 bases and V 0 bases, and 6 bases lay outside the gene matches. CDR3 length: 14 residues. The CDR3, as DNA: TGTGCCAGCAGCGTAGTAGCTCAGGGGGGGCCCCAGCATTTT. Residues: CASSVVAQGGPQHF.

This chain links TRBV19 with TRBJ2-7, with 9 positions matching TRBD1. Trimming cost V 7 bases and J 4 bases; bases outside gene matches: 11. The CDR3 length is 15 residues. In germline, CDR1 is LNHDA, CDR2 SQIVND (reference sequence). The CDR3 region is CASKPGQGSTYEQYF. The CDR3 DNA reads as TGTGCCAGTAAACCGGGACAGGGATCAACTTACGAGCAGTACTTC.

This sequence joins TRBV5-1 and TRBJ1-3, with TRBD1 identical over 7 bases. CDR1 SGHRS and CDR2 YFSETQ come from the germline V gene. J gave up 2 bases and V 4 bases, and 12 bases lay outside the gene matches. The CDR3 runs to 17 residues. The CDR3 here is CASSRIQTGLAGNTIYF. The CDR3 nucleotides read TGCGCCAGCAGCCGTATCCAGACAGGGTTGGCTGGAAACACCATATATTTT. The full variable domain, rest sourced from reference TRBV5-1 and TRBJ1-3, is KAGVTQTPRYLIKTRGQQVTLSCSPISGHRSVSWYQQTPGQGLQFLFEYFSETQRNKGNFPGRFSGRQFSNSRSEMNVSTLELGDSALYLCASSRIQTGLAGNTIYFGEGSWLTVV.

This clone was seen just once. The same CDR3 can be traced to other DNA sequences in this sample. CDR3 DNA: TGTGCCAGCTCACCTACAGGGGACGAGCAGTACTTC. Translation gives CASSPTGDEQYF. The J gene is TRBJ2-7, the V gene TRBV18, with 7 bases matching TRBD1. CDR3 length: 12 amino acids. Germline CDR1 is KGHSH and CDR2 is LQKENI. Trimming removed 3 bases from V and 5 bases from J; junction bases left unmatched: 1.

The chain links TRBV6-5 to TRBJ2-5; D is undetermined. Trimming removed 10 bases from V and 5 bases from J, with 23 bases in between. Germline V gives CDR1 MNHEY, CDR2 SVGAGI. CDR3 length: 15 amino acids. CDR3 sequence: CATQKYGLSAETQYF. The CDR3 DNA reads TGTGCCACGCAAAAGTATGGGCTGTCGGCGGAGACCCAGTACTTC.